This paragraph covers one TCR beta chain sequence. The CDR3 consists of 15 residues. Germline V gives CDR1 LGHNA, CDR2 YNFKEQ. Between the trimmed V and J ends, which lost 4 bases and 6 bases, there was a span of 15 bases. The data are from a study of blood T cell repertoires in COVID-19. Study summary: COVID-19 samples from acute and convalescent phases originated in the United States, Italy and Spain. The analysed material was cDNA or gDNA that came from T cells, B-cell-depleted T cells, or PBMCs.

How the authors handled the data: For nucleated cells, counts were estimated from reference gene primer amplification. Profiled with immunoSEQ multiplex PCR; TCRdb holds only in-frame clones, not every one. V and J calls and clone size come straight from that table; D and trimming were deduced from the DNA. Here the sample spans 150,000 to 200,000 clones, roughly nine tenths being singletons. The gene calls are TRBV4-2 and TRBJ1-4; D remains unclear. The sample taken for sequencing was peripheral blood. The TCR comes from a man between 18 and 35 years old with acute or convalescent COVID-19. The CDR3 protein is CASSLGRAAHEKLFF. The CDR3 DNA sequence: TGTGCCAGCAGCCTTGGACGAGCGGCTCATGAAAAACTGTTTTTT.